This T cell receptor beta chain was profiled in a study of blood T cell repertoires in COVID-19. Across the whole study: T cells, B-cell-depleted T cells, or PBMCs provided the cDNA or gDNA that served as material.

Libraries were prepared by immunoSEQ multiplex PCR; TCRdb keeps only in-frame clonotypes and omits some of them. The sample consists of more than 300,000 clones, 85% to 90% of them appearing once. Germline CDR1 LGHDT, CDR2 YNNKEL (reference sequence). The CDR3 totals 13 residues. Trimming removed 3 bases from V and 4 bases from J, with 9 bases in between. J is TRBJ1-1 and V is TRBV3-1 (or the pseudogene TRBV3-2); TRBD1 is a possible D gene (5 bases). The sequence was obtained from a woman aged 70-85 years with COVID-19, enrolled during active disease. Sequencing input: peripheral blood. The chain's CDR3 is CASSHGGFTEAFF. As DNA, the CDR3 is TGTGCCAGCAGCCACGGGGGGTTCACTGAAGCTTTCTTT.